The clone carrying this T cell receptor beta chain showed up many times. Naive CD8 sequencing libraries were generated from roughly 20,000 to 1,000,000 sorted cells, with 10%, 30% or 50% RNA as input. MiXCR, applied by TCRdb to the PCR reads, yields one record per CDR3 protein. The table includes about 320,000 distinct CDR3 sequences, about 21% detected once. The germline CDR1 and CDR2 sequences are SGHNT and YYREEE (reference sequence). V lost 4 bases and J 0 bases, leaving 16 bases between the germline ends. This CDR3 spans 16 amino acids. This record comes from a study of molecular identifiers for immune sequencing clone quantification.

Source material: naive CD8+ T cells from blood, with Jurkat cell RNA spiked in. Documented subset: FACS-sorted CD8+CD4-CCR7+CD45RA+ naive T cells. The sequence was collected from a human donor in good health. Some libraries in this study had Jurkat cell RNA spiked in. This chain links TRBV5-4 with TRBJ2-5; weak D call: TRBD1 (6 bases). The CDR3 coding sequence is TGTGCCAGCAGCCCTGGGACAACCGAGTACCAAGAGACCCAGTACTTC. Protein: CASSPGTTEYQETQYF.